This T cell receptor (beta chain) was identified during a study of PD-1 blockade in classical Hodgkin lymphoma. In the case of this clone: The antigen remains unidentified.

With V trimmed by 2 bases and J by 4 bases, 13 bases remained unmatched. The CDR3 has 16 residues. In germline, CDR1 is GTSNPN, CDR2 SVGIG (reference sequence). Sample time point: cycle 4 day 1 (C4D1), after 5 to 7 weeks of nivolumab. Exposure to brentuximab vedotin varied, and each patient had relapsed following autologous stem cell transplantation. Only in-frame clones appear in the TCRdb table, and some are missing; sequencing was by immunoSEQ multiplex PCR. Among 50,000 to 65,000 clones, roughly 89% were seen once, and the ten largest hold 10% to 13%. Findings of the study overall: Repertoire difference causes, possibly disease activity or prior therapy, remain undefined. Significantly greater TCR diversity emerged by C4D1 in CD4+ cells but not CD8+ cells.

This clonotype originated in a human donor with classical Hodgkin lymphoma. The starting material was peripheral blood mononuclear cells (PBMCs), obtained before the fourth cycle of nivolumab. The V gene is TRBV30, the J gene TRBJ2-5; 7 nucleotides match TRBD2. DNA for the CDR3: TGTGCCTGGAGTCCACGACTAGCTCAAATAATAGAGACCCAGTACTTC. Amino acid sequence: CAWSPRLAQIIETQYF.